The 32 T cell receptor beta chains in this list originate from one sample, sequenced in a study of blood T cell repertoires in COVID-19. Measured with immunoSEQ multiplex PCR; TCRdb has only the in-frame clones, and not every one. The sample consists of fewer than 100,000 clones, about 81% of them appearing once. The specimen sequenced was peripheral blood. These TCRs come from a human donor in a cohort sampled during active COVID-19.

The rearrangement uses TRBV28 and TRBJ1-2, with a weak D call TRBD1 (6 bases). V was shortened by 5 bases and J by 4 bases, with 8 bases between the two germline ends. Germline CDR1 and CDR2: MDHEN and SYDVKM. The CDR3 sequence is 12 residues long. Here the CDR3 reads CASSLTGYGYTF. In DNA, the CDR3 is TGTGCCAGCAGTCTGACAGGCTATGGCTACACCTTC.

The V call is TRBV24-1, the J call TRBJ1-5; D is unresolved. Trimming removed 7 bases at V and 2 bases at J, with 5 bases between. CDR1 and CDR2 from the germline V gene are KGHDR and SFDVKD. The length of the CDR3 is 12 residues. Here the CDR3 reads CATSHGNQPQHF. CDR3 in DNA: TGTGCCACCAGCCATGGCAATCAGCCCCAGCATTTT.

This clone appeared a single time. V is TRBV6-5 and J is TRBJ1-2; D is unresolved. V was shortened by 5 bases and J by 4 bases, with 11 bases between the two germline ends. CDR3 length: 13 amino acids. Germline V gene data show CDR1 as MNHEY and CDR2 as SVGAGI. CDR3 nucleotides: TGTGCCAGCAGTCCTCTGACGGGCTATGGCTACACCTTC. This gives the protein CASSPLTGYGYTF.

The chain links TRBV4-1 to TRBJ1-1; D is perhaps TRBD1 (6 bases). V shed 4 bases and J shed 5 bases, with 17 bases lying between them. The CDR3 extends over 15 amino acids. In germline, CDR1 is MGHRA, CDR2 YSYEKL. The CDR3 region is CASSRTGTKQTEAFF. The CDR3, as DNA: TGCGCCAGCAGCCGAACAGGGACCAAACAGACTGAAGCTTTCTTT.

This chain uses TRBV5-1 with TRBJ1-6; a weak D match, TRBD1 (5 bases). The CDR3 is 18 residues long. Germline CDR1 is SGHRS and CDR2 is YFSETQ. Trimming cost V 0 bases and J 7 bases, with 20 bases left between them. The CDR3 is CASSLVGGGFSGNSPLHF. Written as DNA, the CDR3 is TGCGCCAGCAGCTTGGTCGGCGGGGGGTTTTCAGGGAATTCACCCCTCCACTTT.

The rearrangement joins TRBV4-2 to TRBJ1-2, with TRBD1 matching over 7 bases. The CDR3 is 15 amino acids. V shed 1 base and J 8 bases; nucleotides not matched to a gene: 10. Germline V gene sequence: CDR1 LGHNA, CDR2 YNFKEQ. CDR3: CASSQGSRDSPGYTF. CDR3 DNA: TGTGCCAGCAGCCAAGGATCCAGGGACAGCCCCGGCTACACCTTC.

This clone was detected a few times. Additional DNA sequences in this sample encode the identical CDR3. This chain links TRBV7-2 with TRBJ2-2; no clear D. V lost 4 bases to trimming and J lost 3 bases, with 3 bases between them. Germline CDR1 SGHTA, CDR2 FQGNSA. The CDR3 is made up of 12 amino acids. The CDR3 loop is CASSSDTGELFF. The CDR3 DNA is TGTGCCAGCAGCTCCGACACCGGGGAGCTGTTTTTT. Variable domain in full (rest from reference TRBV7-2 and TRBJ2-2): GAGVSQSPSNKVTEKGKDVELRCDPISGHTALYWYRQSLGQGLEFLIYFQGNSAPDKSGLPSDRFSAERTGGSVSTLTIQRTQQEDSAVYLCASSSDTGELFFGEGSRLTVL.

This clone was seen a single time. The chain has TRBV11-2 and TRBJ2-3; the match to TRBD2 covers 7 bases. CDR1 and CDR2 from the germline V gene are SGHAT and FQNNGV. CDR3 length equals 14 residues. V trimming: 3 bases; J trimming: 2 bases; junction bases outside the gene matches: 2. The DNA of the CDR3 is TGTGCCAGCAGCTTCAGCGGGGCCACAGATACGCAGTATTTT. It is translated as CASSFSGATDTQYF.

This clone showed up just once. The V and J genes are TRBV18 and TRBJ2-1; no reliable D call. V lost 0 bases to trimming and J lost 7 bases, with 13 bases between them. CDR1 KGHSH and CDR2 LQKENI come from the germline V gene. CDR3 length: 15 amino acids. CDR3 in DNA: TGTGCCAGCTCACCACCCGAGGTCGCCGGAAATGAGCAGTTCTTC. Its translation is CASSPPEVAGNEQFF.

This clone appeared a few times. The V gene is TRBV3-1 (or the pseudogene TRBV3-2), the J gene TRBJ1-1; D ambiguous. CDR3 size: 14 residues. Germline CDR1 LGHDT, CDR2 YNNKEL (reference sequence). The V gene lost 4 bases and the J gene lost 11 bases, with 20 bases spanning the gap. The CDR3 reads CASSRSGPRGEAFF. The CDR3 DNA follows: TGTGCCAGCAGCCGGTCAGGACCCCGGGGAGAGGCTTTCTTT.

The CDR3 coding sequence is TGTGCCAGCATCGACATCGGTCGAGCTTTCTTT. Translating it yields CASIDIGRAFF. This chain joins TRBV6-5 and TRBJ1-1; D remains unclear. Germline CDR1 and CDR2: MNHEY and SVGAGI. The V end was cut by 7 bases, the J end by 10 bases, with 13 bases between. The CDR3 spans 11 residues.

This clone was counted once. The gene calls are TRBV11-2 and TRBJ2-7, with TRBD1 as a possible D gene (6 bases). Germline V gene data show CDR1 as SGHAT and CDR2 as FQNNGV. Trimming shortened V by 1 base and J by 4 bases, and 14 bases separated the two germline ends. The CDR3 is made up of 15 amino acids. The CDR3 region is CASSLGTALSYEQYF. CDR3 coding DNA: TGTGCCAGCAGCTTAGGGACAGCCCTTTCATACGAGCAGTACTTC.

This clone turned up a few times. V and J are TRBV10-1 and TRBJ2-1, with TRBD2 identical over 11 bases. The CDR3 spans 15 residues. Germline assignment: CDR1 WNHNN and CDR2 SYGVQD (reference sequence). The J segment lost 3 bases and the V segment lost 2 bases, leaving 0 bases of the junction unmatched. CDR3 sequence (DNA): TGCGCCAGCAGTGAGACTAGCGGGGGCTACAATGAGCAGTTCTTC. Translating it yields CASSETSGGYNEQFF.

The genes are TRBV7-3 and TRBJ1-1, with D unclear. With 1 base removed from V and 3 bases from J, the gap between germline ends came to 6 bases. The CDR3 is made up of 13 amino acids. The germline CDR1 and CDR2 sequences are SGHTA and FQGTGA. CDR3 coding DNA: TGTGCCAGCAGCTTAAACAGTTACACTGAAGCTTTCTTT. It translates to CASSLNSYTEAFF.

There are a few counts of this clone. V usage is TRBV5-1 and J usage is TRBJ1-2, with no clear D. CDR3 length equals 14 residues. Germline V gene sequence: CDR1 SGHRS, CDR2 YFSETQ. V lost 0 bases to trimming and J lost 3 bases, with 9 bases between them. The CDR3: CASSLAGTDYGYTF. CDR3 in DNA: TGCGCCAGCAGCTTGGCAGGTACCGACTATGGCTACACCTTC.

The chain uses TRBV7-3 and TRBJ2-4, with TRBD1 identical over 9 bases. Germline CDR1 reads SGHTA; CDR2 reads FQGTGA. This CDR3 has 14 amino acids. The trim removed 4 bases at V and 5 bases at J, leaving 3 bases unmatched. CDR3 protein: CASSSWDRENIQYF. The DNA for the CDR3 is TGTGCCAGCAGCTCCTGGGACAGGGAAAACATTCAGTACTTC.

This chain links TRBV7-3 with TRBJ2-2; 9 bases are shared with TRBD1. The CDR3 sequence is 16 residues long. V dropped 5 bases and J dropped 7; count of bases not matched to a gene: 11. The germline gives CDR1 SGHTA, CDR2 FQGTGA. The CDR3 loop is CASSTRQGVTGGELFF. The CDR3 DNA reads TGTGCCAGCAGCACCCGACAGGGGGTGACTGGCGGGGAGCTGTTTTTT. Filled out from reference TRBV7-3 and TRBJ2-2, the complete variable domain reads GAGVSQTPSNKVTEKGKYVELRCDPISGHTALYWYRQSLGQGPEFLIYFQGTGAADDSGLPNDRFFAVRPEGSVSTLKIQRTERGDSAVYLCASSTRQGVTGGELFFGEGSRLTVL.

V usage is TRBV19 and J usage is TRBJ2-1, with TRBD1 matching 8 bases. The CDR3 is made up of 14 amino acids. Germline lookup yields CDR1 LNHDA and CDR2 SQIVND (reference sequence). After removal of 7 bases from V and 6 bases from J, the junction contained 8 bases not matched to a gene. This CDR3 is CASTYGDRLNEQFF. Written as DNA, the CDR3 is TGTGCCAGTACCTATGGGGACAGGCTCAATGAGCAGTTCTTC.

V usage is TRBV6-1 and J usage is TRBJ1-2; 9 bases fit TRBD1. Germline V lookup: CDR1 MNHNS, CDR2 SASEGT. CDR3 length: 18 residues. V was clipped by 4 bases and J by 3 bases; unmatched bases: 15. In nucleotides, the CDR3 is TGTGCCAGCAGTGGCTCGGGACAGGGCCCAAGACAGGACTATGGCTACACCTTC. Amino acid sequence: CASSGSGQGPRQDYGYTF.

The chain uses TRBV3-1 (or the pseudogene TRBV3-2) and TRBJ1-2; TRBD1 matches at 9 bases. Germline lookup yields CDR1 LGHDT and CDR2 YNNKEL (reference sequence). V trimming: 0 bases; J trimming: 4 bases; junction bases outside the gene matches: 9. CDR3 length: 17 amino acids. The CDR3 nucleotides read TGTGCCAGCAGCCAAGAGGCAGGGACAGGGCCGCTCTATGGCTACACCTTC. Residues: CASSQEAGTGPLYGYTF.

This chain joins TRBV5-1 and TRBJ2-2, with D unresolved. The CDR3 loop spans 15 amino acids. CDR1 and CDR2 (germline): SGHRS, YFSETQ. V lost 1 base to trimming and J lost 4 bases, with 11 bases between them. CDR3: CASSLNSVGTGELFF. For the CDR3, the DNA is TGCGCCAGCAGCTTGAACAGTGTGGGCACCGGGGAGCTGTTTTTT.

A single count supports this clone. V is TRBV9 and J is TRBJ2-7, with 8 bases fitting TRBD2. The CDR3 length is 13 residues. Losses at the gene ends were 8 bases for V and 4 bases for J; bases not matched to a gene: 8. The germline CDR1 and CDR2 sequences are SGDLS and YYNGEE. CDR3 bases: TGTGCCAGTGGAGCGGGCGGGGGGTACGAGCAGTACTTC. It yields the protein CASGAGGGYEQYF.

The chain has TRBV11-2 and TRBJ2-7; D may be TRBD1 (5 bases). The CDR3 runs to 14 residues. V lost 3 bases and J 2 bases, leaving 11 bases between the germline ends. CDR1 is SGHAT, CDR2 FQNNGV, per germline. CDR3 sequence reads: CASSFLTETYEQYF. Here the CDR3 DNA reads TGTGCCAGCAGCTTTTTGACAGAGACCTACGAGCAGTACTTC.

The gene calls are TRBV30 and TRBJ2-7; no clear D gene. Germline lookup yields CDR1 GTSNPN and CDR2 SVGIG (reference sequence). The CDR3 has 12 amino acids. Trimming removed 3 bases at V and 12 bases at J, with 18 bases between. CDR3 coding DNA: TGTGCCTGGAGAGTCGAACTGTTCTCCTGGTACTTC. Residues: CAWRVELFSWYF.

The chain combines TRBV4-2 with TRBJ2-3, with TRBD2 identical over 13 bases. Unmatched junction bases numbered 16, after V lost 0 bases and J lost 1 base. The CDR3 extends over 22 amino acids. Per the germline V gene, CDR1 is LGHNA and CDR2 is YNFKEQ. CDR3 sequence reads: CASSQDWAGLAGPRLGTDTQYF. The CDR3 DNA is TGTGCCAGCAGCCAAGATTGGGCGGGACTAGCGGGGCCCCGCTTAGGCACAGATACGCAGTATTTT.

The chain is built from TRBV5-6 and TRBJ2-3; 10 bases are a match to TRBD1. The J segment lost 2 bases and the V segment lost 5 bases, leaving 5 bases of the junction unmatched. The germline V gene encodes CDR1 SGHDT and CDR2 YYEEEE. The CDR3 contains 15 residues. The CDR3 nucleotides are TGTGCCAGCAGTTCGACAGGGGGCTACACAGATACGCAGTATTTT. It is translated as CASSSTGGYTDTQYF.

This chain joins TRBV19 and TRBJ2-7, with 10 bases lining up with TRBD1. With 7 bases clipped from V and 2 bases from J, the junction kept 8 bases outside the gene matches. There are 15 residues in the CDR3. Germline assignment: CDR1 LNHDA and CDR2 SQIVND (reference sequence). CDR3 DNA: TGTGCCAGTACCCAGGAGGGACAGGGGCCCTACGAGCAGTACTTC. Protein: CASTQEGQGPYEQYF.

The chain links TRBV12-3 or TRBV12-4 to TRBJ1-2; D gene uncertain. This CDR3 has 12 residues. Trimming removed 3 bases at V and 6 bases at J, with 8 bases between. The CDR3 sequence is CASSLTRHGYTF. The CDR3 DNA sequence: TGTGCCAGCAGTTTGACAAGACATGGCTACACCTTC.

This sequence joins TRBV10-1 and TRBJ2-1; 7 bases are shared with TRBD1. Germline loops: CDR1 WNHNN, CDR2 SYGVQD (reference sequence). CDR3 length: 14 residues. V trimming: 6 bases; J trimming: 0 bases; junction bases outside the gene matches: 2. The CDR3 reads CASSGQVSYNEQFF. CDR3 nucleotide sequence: TGCGCCAGCAGCGGACAGGTCTCCTACAATGAGCAGTTCTTC.

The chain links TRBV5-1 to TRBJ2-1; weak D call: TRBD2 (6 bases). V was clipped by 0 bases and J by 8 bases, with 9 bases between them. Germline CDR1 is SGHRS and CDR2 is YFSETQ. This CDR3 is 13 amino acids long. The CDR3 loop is CASSLVGTDEQFF. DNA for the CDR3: TGCGCCAGCAGCTTGGTAGGGACTGATGAGCAGTTCTTC.

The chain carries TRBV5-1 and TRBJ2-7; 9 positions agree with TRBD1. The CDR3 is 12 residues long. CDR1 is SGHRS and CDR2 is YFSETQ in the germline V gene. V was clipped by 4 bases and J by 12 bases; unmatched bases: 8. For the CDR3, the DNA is TGCGCCAGCAGCCTGGGACAGGGAGTTGCGTACTTC. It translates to CASSLGQGVAYF.

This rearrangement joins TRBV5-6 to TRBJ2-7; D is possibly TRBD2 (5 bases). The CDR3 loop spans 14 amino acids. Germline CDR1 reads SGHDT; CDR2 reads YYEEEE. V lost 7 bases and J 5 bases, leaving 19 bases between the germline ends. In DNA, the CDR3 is TGTGCCAGCCTCACCGGGAACACTGGCCACGAGCAGTACTTC. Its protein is CASLTGNTGHEQYF. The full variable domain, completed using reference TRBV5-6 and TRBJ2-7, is DAGVTQSPTHLIKTRGQQVTLRCSPKSGHDTVSWYQQALGQGPQFIFQYYEEEERQRGNFPDRFSGHQFPNYSSELNVNALLLGDSALYLCASLTGNTGHEQYFGPGTRLTVT.